This T cell receptor (beta chain) is from a study of cytomegalovirus exposure and HLA in healthy donors. 60 Vbeta and 13 Jbeta primers were used in PCR. The protocol was immunoSEQ multiplex PCR, while the TCRdb copy is restricted to in-frame clones and leaves out a portion. Its listing shows 180,000 or so clones. CDR3 length equals 11 residues. V was cut by 6 bases and J by 4 bases, with 9 bases left in between. Germline lookup yields CDR1 DFQATT and CDR2 SNEGSKA (reference sequence). The source of this sequence is a young woman in good health and CMV-seropositive. The sample comprised PBMCs. The chain carries TRBV20-1 and TRBJ1-1; no clear D gene. CDR3 coding DNA: TGCAGTGCGAGGGTGAGCACTGAAGCTTTCTTT. Its protein product is CSARVSTEAFF.